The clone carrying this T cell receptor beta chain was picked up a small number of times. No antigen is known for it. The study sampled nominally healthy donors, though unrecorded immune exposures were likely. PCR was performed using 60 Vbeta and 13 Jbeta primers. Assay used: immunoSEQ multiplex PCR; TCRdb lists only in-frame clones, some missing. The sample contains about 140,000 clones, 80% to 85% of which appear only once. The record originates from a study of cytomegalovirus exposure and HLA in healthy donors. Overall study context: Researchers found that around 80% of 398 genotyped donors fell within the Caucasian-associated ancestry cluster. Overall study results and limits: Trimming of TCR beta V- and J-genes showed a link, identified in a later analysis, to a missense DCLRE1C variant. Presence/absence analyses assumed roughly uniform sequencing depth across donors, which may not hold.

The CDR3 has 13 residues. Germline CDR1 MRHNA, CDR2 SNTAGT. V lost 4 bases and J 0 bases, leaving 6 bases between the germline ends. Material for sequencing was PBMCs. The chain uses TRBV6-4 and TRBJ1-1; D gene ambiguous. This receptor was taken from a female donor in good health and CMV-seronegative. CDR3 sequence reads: CASSVAVNTEAFF. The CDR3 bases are TGTGCCAGCAGTGTAGCGGTGAACACTGAAGCTTTCTTT.